Below are 14 T cell receptor beta chains sequenced from a single sample in a study of blood T cell repertoires in COVID-19. Clones were sequenced by immunoSEQ multiplex PCR, and TCRdb holds only the in-frame ones, with some missing. Of 300,000 or so clones listed, roughly 90% are singletons. The sequencing sample was made of PBMCs or T cells enriched from blood (not recorded which). These receptor sequences come from a woman under 40 who had recovered from COVID-19.

The chain joins TRBV7-5 to TRBJ1-2; TRBD1, as called in the table, went unchecked against the DNA. TRBV7-5 is deemed a pseudogene. This CDR3 spans 20 amino acids. The CDR3 region has the DNA TGTGCCAGAAGCCCCGAGAGTGATGACCGAAGGACAGTCAGTAACTATGGCTACACCTTC. Its protein product is CARSPESDDRRTVSNYGYTF.

The chain combines TRBV5-1 with TRBJ1-5, with 7 bases aligning to TRBD1. After removal of 0 bases from V and 1 base from J, the junction contained 7 bases not matched to a gene. CDR1 SGHRS and CDR2 YFSETQ come from the germline V gene. The CDR3 extends over 17 amino acids. CDR3 DNA sequence: TGCGCCAGCAGCTTGGGAATGGTGACAGGGAGCAATCAGCCCCAGCATTTT. This gives the protein CASSLGMVTGSNQPQHF.

The V call is TRBV12-3 or TRBV12-4, the J call TRBJ1-5; D is ambiguous. The CDR3 length is 13 residues. Trimming left V 3 bases short and J 4 bases short, with 7 bases between. CDR3 region: CASSFLANQPQHF. CDR3 bases: TGTGCCAGCAGTTTCCTCGCGAATCAGCCCCAGCATTTT.

The V and J genes are TRBV5-1 and TRBJ2-3; D might be TRBD2 (6 bases). CDR3 size: 13 residues. Looked up from germline, CDR1 is SGHRS and CDR2 is YFSETQ. Between the trimmed V and J ends, which lost 0 bases and 7 bases, there was a span of 9 bases. The CDR3 is CASSLEGLHTQYF. The CDR3 DNA is TGCGCCAGCAGCTTGGAGGGACTCCATACGCAGTATTTT. Using reference TRBV5-1 and TRBJ2-3 for the parts outside the CDR3, the full variable domain is KAGVTQTPRYLIKTRGQQVTLSCSPISGHRSVSWYQQTPGQGLQFLFEYFSETQRNKGNFPGRFSGRQFSNSRSEMNVSTLELGDSALYLCASSLEGLHTQYFGPGTRLTVL.

V and J are TRBV6-5 and TRBJ1-4, with unresolved D. Germline CDR1 reads MNHEY; CDR2 reads SVGAGI. The V end was cut by 5 bases, the J end by 4 bases, with 11 bases between. This CDR3 spans 14 amino acids. The CDR3 DNA follows: TGTGCCAGCAGTCTCGGACGGGGTAATGAAAAACTGTTTTTT. Translation gives CASSLGRGNEKLFF.

The V call is TRBV7-2, the J call TRBJ2-7; the D gene is possibly TRBD2 (5 bases). Germline CDR1 SGHTA, CDR2 FQGNSA. The CDR3 contains 15 residues. Deletions cut 5 bases from V and 5 bases from J, with 19 bases between. CDR3 sequence (DNA): TGTGCCAGCAGCGCGAGGGCTAGCCTCGGCGACGAGCAGTACTTC. This gives the protein CASSARASLGDEQYF.

The rearrangement uses TRBV27 and TRBJ2-1; D may be TRBD1 (6 bases). The CDR3 is made up of 14 amino acids. From germline, CDR1 is MNHEY and CDR2 SMNVEV (reference sequence). The germline V and J ends were trimmed by 5 bases and 5 bases, with 13 bases remaining between them. The CDR3 nucleotides are TGTGCCAGCAGTCTCCGGGACATTCACAATGAGCAGTTCTTC. This codes for CASSLRDIHNEQFF.

V usage is TRBV4-3 and J usage is TRBJ2-1, with D perhaps TRBD2 (6 bases). The CDR3 length is 15 residues. Trimming took off 0 bases at V and 6 bases at J, with 12 bases between the two ends. Germline V gene lookup returns CDR1 LGHNA and CDR2 YSLEER. CDR3 residues: CASSQEGLRSNEQFF. The CDR3 DNA sequence: TGCGCCAGCAGCCAAGAGGGACTCAGGAGCAATGAGCAGTTCTTC.

This sequence joins TRBV18 and TRBJ2-1; TRBD2 agrees at 14 bases. Germline assignment: CDR1 KGHSH and CDR2 LQKENI. The CDR3 has 18 amino acids. V trimming: 1 base; J trimming: 0 bases; junction bases outside the gene matches: 2. The CDR3 here is CASSPRTSGGTSYNEQFF. CDR3 sequence (DNA): TGTGCCAGCTCACCACGGACTAGCGGGGGGACCTCCTACAATGAGCAGTTCTTC.

This clone appeared once. The chain links TRBV11-2 to TRBJ1-2, with D perhaps matching TRBD1 (5 bases). The length of the CDR3 is 17 residues. Germline V lookup: CDR1 SGHAT, CDR2 FQNNGV. V was clipped by 1 base and J by 0 bases, with 15 bases between them. The CDR3 reads CASSLAGVGPSNYGYTF. CDR3 nucleotides: TGTGCCAGCAGCTTAGCGGGGGTCGGGCCCTCTAACTATGGCTACACCTTC.

This clone appeared once. This chain connects TRBV27 to TRBJ2-1; the match to TRBD1 covers 8 bases. V shed 6 bases, J shed 7 bases, and the junction held 8 bases outside the gene matches. The germline V gene encodes CDR1 MNHEY and CDR2 SMNVEV (reference sequence). This CDR3 is 14 amino acids long. CDR3 DNA sequence: TGTGCCAGCAGGGAGACAGGGGCGGATAATGAGCAGTTCTTC. Its protein is CASRETGADNEQFF.

The rearrangement links TRBV6-1 to TRBJ1-4; 11 positions agree with TRBD1. The CDR3 consists of 17 residues. V dropped 4 bases and J dropped 0; count of bases not matched to a gene: 4. Germline V gene sequence: CDR1 MNHNS, CDR2 SASEGT. The CDR3 loop is CASSGGQGAATNEKLFF. CDR3 bases: TGTGCCAGCAGTGGCGGACAGGGGGCGGCAACTAATGAAAAACTGTTTTTT.

This sequence joins TRBV10-2 and TRBJ1-1; TRBD1 matches 8 bases. The V segment lost 6 bases and the J segment 3 bases; nucleotides outside the gene matches: 6. The germline V gene has CDR1 WSHSY and CDR2 SAAADI. The CDR3 has 14 amino acids. The CDR3 here is CASSRQGWDTEAFF. DNA for the CDR3: TGCGCCAGCAGCCGACAGGGGTGGGACACTGAAGCTTTCTTT.

The chain is built from TRBV7-9 and TRBJ2-6, with D possibly matching TRBD2 (5 bases). The germline CDR1 and CDR2 sequences are SEHNR and FQNEAQ (reference sequence). This CDR3 has 14 amino acids. V lost 8 bases and J lost 4, with 12 bases in between. Written as DNA, the CDR3 is TGTGCCAGCCGGGAACCGGGAGGGGCCAACGTCCTGACTTTC. Translating it yields CASREPGGANVLTF.